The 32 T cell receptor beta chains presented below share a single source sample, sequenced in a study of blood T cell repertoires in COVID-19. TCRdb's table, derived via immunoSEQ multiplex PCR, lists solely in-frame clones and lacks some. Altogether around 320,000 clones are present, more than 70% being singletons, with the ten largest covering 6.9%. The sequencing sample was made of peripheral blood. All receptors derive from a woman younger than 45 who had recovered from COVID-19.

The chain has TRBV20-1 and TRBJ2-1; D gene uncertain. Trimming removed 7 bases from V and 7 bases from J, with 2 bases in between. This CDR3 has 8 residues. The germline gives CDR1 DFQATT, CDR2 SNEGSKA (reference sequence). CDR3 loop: CSVNEQFF. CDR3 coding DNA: TGCAGTGTAAATGAGCAGTTCTTC.

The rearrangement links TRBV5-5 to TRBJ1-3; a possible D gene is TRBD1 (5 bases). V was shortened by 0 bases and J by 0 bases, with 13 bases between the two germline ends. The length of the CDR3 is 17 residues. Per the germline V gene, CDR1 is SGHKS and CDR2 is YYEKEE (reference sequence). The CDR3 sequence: CASSLAYAGPSGNTIYF. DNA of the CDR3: TGTGCCAGCAGCTTGGCGTACGCGGGGCCCTCTGGAAACACCATATATTTT. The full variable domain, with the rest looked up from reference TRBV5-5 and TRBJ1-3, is DAGVTQSPTHLIKTRGQQVTLRCSPISGHKSVSWYQQVLGQGPQFIFQYYEKEERGRGNFPDRFSARQFPNYSSELNVNALLLGDSALYLCASSLAYAGPSGNTIYFGEGSWLTVV.

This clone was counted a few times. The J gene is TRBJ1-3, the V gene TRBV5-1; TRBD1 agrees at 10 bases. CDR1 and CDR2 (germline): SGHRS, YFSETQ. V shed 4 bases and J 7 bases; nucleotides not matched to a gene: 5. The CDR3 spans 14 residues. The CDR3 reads CASSGGQGKNTIYF. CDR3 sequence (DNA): TGCGCCAGCAGCGGGGGACAGGGGAAGAACACCATATATTTT.

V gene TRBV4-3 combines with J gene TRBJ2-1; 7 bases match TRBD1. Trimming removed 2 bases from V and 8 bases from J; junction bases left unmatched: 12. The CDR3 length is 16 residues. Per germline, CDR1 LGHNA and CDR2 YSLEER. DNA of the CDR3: TGCGCCAGCAGCCAATTGACAGGGCCCTACAGGGATGAGCAGTTCTTC. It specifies CASSQLTGPYRDEQFF.

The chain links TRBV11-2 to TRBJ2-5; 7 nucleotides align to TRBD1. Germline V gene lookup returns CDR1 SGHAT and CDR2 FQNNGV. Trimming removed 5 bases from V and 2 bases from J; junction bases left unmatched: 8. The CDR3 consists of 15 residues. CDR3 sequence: CASSPQGGRQETQYF. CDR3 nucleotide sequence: TGTGCCAGCAGCCCGCAAGGGGGCCGGCAAGAGACCCAGTACTTC.

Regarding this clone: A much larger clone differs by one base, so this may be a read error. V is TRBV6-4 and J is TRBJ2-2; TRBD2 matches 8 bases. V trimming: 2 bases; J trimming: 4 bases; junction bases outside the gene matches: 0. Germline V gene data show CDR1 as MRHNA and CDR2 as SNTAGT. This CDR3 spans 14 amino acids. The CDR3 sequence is CASSDGTSTGELFF. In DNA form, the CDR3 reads TGTGCCAGCAGTGACGGGACTAGCACCGGGGAGCTGTTTTTT.

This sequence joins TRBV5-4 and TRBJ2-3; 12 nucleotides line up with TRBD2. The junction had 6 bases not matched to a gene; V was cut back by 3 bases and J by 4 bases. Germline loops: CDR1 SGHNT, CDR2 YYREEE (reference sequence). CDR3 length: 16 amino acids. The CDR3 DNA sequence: TGTGCCAGCAGCTCTCCTAGCGGGGGGGCCGCAGATACGCAGTATTTT. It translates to CASSSPSGGAADTQYF.

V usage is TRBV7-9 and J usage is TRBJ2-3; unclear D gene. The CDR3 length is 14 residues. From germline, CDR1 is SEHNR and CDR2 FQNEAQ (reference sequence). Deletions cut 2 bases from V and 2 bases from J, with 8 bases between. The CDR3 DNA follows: TGTGCCAGCAGCTTACTTAGTCACACAGATACGCAGTATTTT. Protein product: CASSLLSHTDTQYF.

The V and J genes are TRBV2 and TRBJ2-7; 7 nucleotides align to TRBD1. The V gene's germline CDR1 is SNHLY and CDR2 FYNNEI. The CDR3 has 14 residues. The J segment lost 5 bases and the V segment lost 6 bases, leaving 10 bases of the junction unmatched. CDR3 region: CASREQTGQHEQYF. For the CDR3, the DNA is TGTGCCAGCAGGGAACAGACAGGGCAGCACGAGCAGTACTTC.

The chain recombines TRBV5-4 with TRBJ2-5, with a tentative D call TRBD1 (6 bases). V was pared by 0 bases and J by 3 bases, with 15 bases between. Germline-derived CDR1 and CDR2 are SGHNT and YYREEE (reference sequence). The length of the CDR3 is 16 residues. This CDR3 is CASSLVVGQEEETQYF. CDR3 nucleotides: TGTGCCAGCAGCTTGGTTGTGGGACAAGAAGAAGAGACCCAGTACTTC.

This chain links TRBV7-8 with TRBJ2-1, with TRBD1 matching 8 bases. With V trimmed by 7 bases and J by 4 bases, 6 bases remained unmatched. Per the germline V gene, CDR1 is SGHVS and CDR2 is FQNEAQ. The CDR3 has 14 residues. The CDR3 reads CASIPGTGYNEQFF. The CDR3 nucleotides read TGTGCCAGCATCCCCGGGACAGGATACAATGAGCAGTTCTTC. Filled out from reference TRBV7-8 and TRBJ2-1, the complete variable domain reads GAGVSQSPRYKVAKRGQDVALRCDPISGHVSLFWYQQALGQGPEFLTYFQNEAQLDKSGLPSDRFFAERPEGSVSTLKIQRTQQEDSAVYLCASIPGTGYNEQFFGPGTRLTVL.

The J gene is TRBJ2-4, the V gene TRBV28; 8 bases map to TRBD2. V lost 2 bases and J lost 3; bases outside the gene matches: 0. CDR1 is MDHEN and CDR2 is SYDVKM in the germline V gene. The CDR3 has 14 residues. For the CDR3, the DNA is TGTGCCAGCAGTTTAGCGGGGGGCAAAAACATTCAGTACTTC. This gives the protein CASSLAGGKNIQYF. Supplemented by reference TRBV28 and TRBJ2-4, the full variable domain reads DVKVTQSSRYLVKRTGEKVFLECVQDMDHENMFWYRQDPGLGLRLIYFSYDVKMKEKGDIPEGYSVSREKKERFSLILESASTNQTSMYLCASSLAGGKNIQYFGAGTRLSVL.

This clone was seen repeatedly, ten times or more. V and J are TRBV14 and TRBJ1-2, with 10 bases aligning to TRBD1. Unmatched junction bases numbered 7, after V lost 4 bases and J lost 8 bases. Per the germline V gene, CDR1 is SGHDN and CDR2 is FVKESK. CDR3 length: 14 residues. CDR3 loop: CASSRMTGGWGYTF. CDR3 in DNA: TGTGCCAGCAGCCGGATGACAGGGGGCTGGGGCTACACCTTC.

The DNA for the CDR3 is TGCGCCAGCAGCGCTACAGGGGACTACGAGCAGTACTTC. Encoded protein: CASSATGDYEQYF. V usage is TRBV5-1 and J usage is TRBJ2-7, with 7 positions matching TRBD1. This CDR3 is built from 13 residues. After removal of 4 bases from V and 3 bases from J, the junction contained 4 bases not matched to a gene. The germline CDR1 and CDR2 sequences are SGHRS and YFSETQ.

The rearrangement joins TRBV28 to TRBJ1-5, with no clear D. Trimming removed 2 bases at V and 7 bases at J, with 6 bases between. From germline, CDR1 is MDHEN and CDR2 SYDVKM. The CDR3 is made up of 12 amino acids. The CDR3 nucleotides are TGTGCCAGCAGTTTAGGCCGCCAGCCCCAGCATTTT. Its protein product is CASSLGRQPQHF.

The CDR3 nucleotides read TGTGCCAGCAGCTCGACAGGGGGGTGGCAAGAGACCCAGTACTTC. Translated: CASSSTGGWQETQYF. The chain has TRBV7-9 and TRBJ2-5; 9 nucleotides line up with TRBD1. This CDR3 region has 15 residues. Trimming cost V 4 bases and J 2 bases; bases outside gene matches: 5. The germline CDR1 and CDR2 sequences are SEHNR and FQNEAQ (reference sequence).

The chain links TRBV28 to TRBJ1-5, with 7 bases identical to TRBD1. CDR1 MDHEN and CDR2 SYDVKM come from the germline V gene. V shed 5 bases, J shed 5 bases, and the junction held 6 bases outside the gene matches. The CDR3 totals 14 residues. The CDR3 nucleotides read TGTGCCAGCAGTCAATATACAGGGGATCAGCCCCAGCATTTT. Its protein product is CASSQYTGDQPQHF.

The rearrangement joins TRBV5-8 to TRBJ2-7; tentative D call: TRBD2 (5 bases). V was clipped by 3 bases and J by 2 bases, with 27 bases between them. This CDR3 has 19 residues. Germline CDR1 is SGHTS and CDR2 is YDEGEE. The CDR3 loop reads CASSSSEASLINLPYEQYF. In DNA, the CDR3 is TGTGCCAGCAGCTCCTCGGAGGCTAGCCTTATCAACCTCCCCTACGAGCAGTACTTC. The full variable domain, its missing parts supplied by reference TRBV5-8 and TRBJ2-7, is EAGVTQSPTHLIKTRGQQATLRCSPISGHTSVYWYQQALGLGLQFLLWYDEGEERNRGNFPPRFSGRQFPNYSSELNVNALELEDSALYLCASSSSEASLINLPYEQYFGPGTRLTVT.

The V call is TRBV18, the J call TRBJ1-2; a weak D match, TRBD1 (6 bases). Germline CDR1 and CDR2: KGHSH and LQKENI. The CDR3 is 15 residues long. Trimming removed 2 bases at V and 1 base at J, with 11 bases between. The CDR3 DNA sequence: TGTGCCAGCTCACCAGACAGGAATTTTAACTATGGCTACACCTTC. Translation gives CASSPDRNFNYGYTF.

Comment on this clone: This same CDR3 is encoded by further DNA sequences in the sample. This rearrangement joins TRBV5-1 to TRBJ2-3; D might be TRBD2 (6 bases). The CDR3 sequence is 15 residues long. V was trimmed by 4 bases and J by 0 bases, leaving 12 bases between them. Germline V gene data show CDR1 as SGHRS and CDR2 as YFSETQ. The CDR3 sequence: CASSLNRGSTDTQYF. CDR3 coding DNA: TGCGCCAGCAGCCTCAACCGGGGGAGCACAGATACGCAGTATTTT.

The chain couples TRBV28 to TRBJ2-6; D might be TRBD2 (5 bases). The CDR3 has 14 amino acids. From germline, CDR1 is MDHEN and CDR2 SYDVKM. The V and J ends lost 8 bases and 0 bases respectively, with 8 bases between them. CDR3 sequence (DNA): TGTGCCAGCGTCCGGGACTCTGGGGCCAACGTCCTGACTTTC. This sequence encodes CASVRDSGANVLTF.

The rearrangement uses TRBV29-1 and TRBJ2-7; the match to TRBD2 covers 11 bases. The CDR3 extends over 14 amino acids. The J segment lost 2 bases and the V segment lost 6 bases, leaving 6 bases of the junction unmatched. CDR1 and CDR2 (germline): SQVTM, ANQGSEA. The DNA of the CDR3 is TGCAGCGTCGTGACTAGCGGGGTACCCTACGAGCAGTACTTC. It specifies CSVVTSGVPYEQYF.

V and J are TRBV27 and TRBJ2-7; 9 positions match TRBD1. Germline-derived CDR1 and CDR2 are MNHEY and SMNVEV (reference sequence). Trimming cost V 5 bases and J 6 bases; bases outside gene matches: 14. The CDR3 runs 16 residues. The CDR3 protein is CASSPRPPGQGREQYF. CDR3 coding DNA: TGTGCCAGCAGTCCAAGACCCCCGGGACAGGGTCGCGAGCAGTACTTC.

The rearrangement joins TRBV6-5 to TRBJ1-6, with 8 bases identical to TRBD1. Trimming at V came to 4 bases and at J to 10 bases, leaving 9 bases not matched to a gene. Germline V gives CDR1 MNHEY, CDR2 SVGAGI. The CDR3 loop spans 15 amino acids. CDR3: CASSSSRQGQSPLHF. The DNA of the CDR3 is TGTGCCAGCAGTTCCTCCAGACAGGGGCAATCACCCCTCCACTTT.

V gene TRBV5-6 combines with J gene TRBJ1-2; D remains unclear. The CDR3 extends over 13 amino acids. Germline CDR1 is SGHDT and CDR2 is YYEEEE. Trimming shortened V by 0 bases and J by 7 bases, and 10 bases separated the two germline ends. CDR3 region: CASSLANILGYTF. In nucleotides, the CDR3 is TGTGCCAGCAGCTTGGCTAATATCCTTGGCTACACCTTC.

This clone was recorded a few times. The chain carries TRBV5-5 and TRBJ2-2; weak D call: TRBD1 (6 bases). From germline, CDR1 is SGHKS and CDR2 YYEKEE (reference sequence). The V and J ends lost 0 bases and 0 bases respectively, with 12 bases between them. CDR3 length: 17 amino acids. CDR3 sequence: CASSLAPGAANTGELFF. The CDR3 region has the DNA TGTGCCAGCAGCTTGGCCCCAGGGGCTGCGAACACCGGGGAGCTGTTTTTT.

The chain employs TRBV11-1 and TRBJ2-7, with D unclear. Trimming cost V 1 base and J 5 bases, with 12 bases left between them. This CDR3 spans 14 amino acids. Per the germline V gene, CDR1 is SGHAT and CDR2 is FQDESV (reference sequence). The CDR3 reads CASSLVWSSDEQYF. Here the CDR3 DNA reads TGTGCCAGCAGCTTAGTATGGTCAAGCGACGAGCAGTACTTC. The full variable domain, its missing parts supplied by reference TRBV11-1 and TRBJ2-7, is EAEVAQSPRYKITEKSQAVAFWCDPISGHATLYWYRQILGQGPELLVQFQDESVVDDSQLPKDRFSAERLKGVDSTLKIQPAELGDSAMYLCASSLVWSSDEQYFGPGTRLTVT.

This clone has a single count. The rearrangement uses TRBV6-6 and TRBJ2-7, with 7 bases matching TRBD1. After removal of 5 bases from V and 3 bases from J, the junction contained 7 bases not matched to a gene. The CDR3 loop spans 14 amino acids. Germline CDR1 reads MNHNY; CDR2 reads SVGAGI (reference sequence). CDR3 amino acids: CASSNRDSLYEQYF. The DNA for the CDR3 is TGTGCCAGCAGTAACAGGGACAGCCTCTACGAGCAGTACTTC.

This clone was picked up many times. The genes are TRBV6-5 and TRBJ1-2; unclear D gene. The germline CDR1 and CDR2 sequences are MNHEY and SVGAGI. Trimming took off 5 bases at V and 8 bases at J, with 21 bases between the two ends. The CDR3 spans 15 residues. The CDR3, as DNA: TGTGCCAGCAGTCCCGATACGGGAGGGTTAGAGGGCTACACCTTC. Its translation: CASSPDTGGLEGYTF.

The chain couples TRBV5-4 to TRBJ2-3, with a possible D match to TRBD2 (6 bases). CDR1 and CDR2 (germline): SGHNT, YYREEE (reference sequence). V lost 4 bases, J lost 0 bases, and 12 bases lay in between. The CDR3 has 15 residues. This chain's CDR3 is CASSRDLTSTDTQYF. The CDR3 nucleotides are TGTGCCAGCAGCAGGGACTTAACTAGCACAGATACGCAGTATTTT.

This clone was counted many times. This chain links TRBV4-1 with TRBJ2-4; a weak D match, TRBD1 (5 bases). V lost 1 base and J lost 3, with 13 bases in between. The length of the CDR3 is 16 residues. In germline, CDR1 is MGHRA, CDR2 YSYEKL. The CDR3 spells CASSQGRVKGKNIQYF. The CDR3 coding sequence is TGCGCCAGCAGCCAAGGCAGGGTGAAAGGCAAAAACATTCAGTACTTC.

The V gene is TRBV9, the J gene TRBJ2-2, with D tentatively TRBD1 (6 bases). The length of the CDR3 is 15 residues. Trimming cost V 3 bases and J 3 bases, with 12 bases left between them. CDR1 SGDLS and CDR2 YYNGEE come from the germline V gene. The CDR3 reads CASSGPQGYTGELFF. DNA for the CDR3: TGTGCCAGCAGCGGGCCCCAGGGGTACACCGGGGAGCTGTTTTTT.